This T cell receptor (beta chain) was sequenced for a study of T-cell memory formation after mild COVID-19. This clonotype has only a few counts. Its matching antigen is unknown. The 5'RACE method, run with constant-segment primers, produced TCR alpha and TCR beta cDNA libraries (carrying sample barcodes and UMIs). A single record per CDR3 protein comes from TCRdb applying MiXCR to the 5' RACE reads. The sample comprises 140,000 to 150,000 distinct CDR3 sequences, about 19% of which are singletons, and about 2.3% rests with the top ten. Germline CDR1 reads SQVTM; CDR2 reads ANQGSEA. V lost 4 bases, J lost 0 bases, and 9 bases lay in between. This CDR3 comprises 13 residues. The study's findings and limits: In pre-infection memory, a portion of responding clones appeared, which suggested that cross-reactive memory joined. Among clones contracting day 15 to 85, CD4/CD8 was balanced, whereas later expanders leaned CD4+.

V and J are TRBV29-1 and TRBJ1-1; perhaps TRBD1 as D (5 bases). The sequenced material came from PBMCs or a T cell subset sorted from them (not recorded which). This TCR derives from an adult woman who had mild COVID-19 (a few samples of this study predate the infection). Cell type and time point are not known. CDR3 in DNA: TGCAGCGTTGGGGGACGGTTGAACACTGAAGCTTTCTTT. Encoded protein: CSVGGRLNTEAFF.